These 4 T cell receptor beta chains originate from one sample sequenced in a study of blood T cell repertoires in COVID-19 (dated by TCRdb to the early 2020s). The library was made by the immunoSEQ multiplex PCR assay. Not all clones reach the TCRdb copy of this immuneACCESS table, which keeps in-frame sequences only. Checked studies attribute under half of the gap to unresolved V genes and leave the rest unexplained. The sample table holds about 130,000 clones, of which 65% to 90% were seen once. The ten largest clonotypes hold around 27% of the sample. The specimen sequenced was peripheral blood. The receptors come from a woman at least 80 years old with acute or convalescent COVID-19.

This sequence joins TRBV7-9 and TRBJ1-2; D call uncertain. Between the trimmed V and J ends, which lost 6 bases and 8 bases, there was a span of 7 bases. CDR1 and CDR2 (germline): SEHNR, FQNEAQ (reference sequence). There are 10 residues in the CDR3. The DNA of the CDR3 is TGTGCCAGCAGAGAGGGAGGCTACACCTTC. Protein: CASREGGYTF.

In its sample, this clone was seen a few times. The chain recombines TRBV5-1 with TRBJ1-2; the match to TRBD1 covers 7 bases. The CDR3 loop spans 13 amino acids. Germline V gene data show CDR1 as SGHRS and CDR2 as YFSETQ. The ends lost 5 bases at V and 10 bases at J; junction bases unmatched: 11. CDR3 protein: CASSTGQAGTYTF. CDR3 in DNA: TGCGCCAGCAGTACCGGACAGGCCGGGACCTACACCTTC.

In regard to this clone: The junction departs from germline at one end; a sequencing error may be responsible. Written as DNA, the CDR3 is TGTGCCAGCAGTTTTCGACTAGGGGATTATAGTTCACCCCTCCACTTT. Its translation is CASSFRLGDYSSPLHF. The genes are TRBV27 and TRBJ1-6, with D possibly matching TRBD1 (5 bases). Germline-derived CDR1 and CDR2 are MNHEY and SMNVEV (reference sequence). The length of the CDR3 is 16 residues.

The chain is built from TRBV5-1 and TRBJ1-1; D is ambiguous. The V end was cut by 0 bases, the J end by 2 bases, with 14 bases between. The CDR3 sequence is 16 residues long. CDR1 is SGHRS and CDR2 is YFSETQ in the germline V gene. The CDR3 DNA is TGCGCCAGCAGCTTGGCCTTCGGGATGGGCAACACTGAAGCTTTCTTT. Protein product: CASSLAFGMGNTEAFF.